The source of this T cell receptor (beta chain) is a study of blood T cell repertoires in COVID-19. Study in general: Acute-phase and convalescent COVID-19 samples originated in the United States, Italy and Spain. T cells, B-cell-depleted T cells, or PBMCs provided the cDNA or gDNA that served as material.

In the authors' workflow: Amplification of reference gene primers was used by the study to estimate nucleated cell counts. Assay: immunoSEQ multiplex PCR; the TCRdb copy retains only in-frame clones and omits some. V and J calls and clone size are those listed in that table; D and trimming were worked out from the DNA. The profile shows some 120,000 clones, approximately 92% of them singletons. This clone came up once. CDR3 length equals 17 residues. Trimming removed 7 bases from V and 2 bases from J; junction bases left unmatched: 11. CDR1 is SNHLY, CDR2 FYNNEI, per germline. The chain joins TRBV2 to TRBJ2-3; TRBD1 aligns across 11 bases. The TCR was taken from a man in his 70s with active or convalescent COVID-19. Sequencing used peripheral blood. As DNA, the CDR3 is TGTGCCAGCACTCAGGCTGGACAGGGGGCTTCCACAGATACGCAGTATTTT. This codes for CASTQAGQGASTDTQYF.